What follows are 29 T cell receptor beta chains derived from one specimen sequenced in a study of CD8 T cells in Susac syndrome. Reverse transcription of roughly 0.5 to 1 ug RNA was carried out with random hexamers. Via MiXCR, TCRdb re-called the immunoSEQ multiplex PCR reads, giving one row per CDR3 protein. The sample lists about 210,000 distinct CDR3 sequences, 90% to 95% seen once, with approximately 0.094% in the top ten. Specimen: CD4+ T cells from PBMCs. Receptors were obtained from a human donor in good health.

The V gene is TRBV29-1, the J gene TRBJ1-2; D not resolved. This CDR3 contains 15 residues. In germline, CDR1 is SQVTM, CDR2 ANQGSEA. Trimming shortened V by 7 bases and J by 5 bases, and 23 bases separated the two germline ends. The CDR3 sequence is CSDGLGLPPQYGYTF. The CDR3 DNA follows: TGCAGCGACGGTCTGGGTTTGCCGCCCCAATATGGCTACACCTTC.

The chain couples TRBV12-3 or TRBV12-4 to TRBJ2-5, with D uncertain. V lost 5 bases, J lost 1 base, and 17 bases lay in between. This CDR3 contains 16 residues. The CDR3 here is CASSPRKADLQETQYF. In nucleotides, the CDR3 is TGTGCCAGCAGTCCGAGGAAGGCAGACCTCCAAGAGACCCAGTACTTC.

Only one count was recorded for this clonotype. V is TRBV5-1 and J is TRBJ2-1; D perhaps matches TRBD2 (6 bases). The germline V gene encodes CDR1 SGHRS and CDR2 YFSETQ. The CDR3 loop spans 15 amino acids. V was pared by 0 bases and J by 3 bases, with 10 bases between. In DNA, the CDR3 is TGCGCCAGCAGCTTGGCGGGAGTGGACTACAATGAGCAGTTCTTC. Translated, it gives CASSLAGVDYNEQFF.

The V gene is TRBV6-5, the J gene TRBJ1-4; the match to TRBD1 covers 9 bases. V lost 7 bases and J lost 5; bases outside the gene matches: 8. Germline V gene lookup returns CDR1 MNHEY and CDR2 SVGAGI. This CDR3 is built from 15 residues. The CDR3 DNA sequence: TGTGCCAGCACGATGACCGGGACAGGGAATGAAAAACTGTTTTTT. Residues: CASTMTGTGNEKLFF.

This clonotype was counted a few times. V usage is TRBV6-5 and J usage is TRBJ2-7; 9 bases agree with TRBD1. CDR3 size: 16 residues. V shed 2 bases, J shed 2 bases, and the junction held 7 bases outside the gene matches. Germline assignment: CDR1 MNHEY and CDR2 SVGAGI. The CDR3, as DNA: TGTGCCAGCAGTTACGAAATAGGACAGGGGCCCTACGAGCAGTACGTC. Translated, it gives CASSYEIGQGPYEQYV.

With respect to this clonotype: One end of the junction does not line up with germline, which may come from a read error. The genes are TRBV7-2 and TRBJ2-5; D remains unclear. This CDR3 region has 16 residues. Per the germline V gene, CDR1 is SGHTA and CDR2 is FQGNSA. CDR3 residues: CASSQTMGAKKDTQYF. The DNA for the CDR3 is TGTGCCAGCAGCCAGACCATGGGTGCCAAAAAAGACACCCAGTACTTC.

The V and J genes are TRBV25-1 and TRBJ2-7; D could derive from TRBD1 or TRBD2 (5 bases each). The CDR3 runs 14 residues. Germline V gene sequence: CDR1 MGHDK, CDR2 SYGVNS. The V and J ends lost 4 bases and 13 bases respectively, with 23 bases between them. CDR3 loop: CASSGSLGRDQEYF. The CDR3 region has the DNA TGTGCCAGCAGTGGATCCTTGGGCCGGGACCAGGAATACTTC.

This chain joins TRBV3-1 and TRBJ1-1; perhaps TRBD1 as D (5 bases). There are 13 residues in the CDR3. From germline, CDR1 is LGHDT and CDR2 YNNKEL (reference sequence). Trimming left V 11 bases short and J 1 base short, with 14 bases between. The CDR3 DNA reads TGTGCCGCTACGGCAGGGTCGAACACTGAAGCTTTCTTT. Encoded protein: CAATAGSNTEAFF. The complete variable domain, with remaining parts taken from reference TRBV3-1 and TRBJ1-1, reads DTAVSQTPKYLVTQMGNDKSIKCEQNLGHDTMYWYKQDSKKFLKIMFSYNNKELIINETVPNRFSPKSPDKAHLNLHINSLELGDSAVYFCAATAGSNTEAFFGQGTRLTVV.

This chain joins TRBV12-3 or TRBV12-4 and TRBJ1-2; D may be TRBD1 (5 bases). V lost 4 bases to trimming and J lost 3 bases, with 15 bases between them. The CDR3 is 15 amino acids. The CDR3 sequence is CASSSRQGGYYGYTF. CDR3 nucleotide sequence: TGTGCCAGCAGTTCCAGGCAGGGAGGCTACTATGGCTACACCTTC.

The rearrangement links TRBV15 to TRBJ2-2; no clear D gene. Per germline, CDR1 LNHNV and CDR2 YYDKDF (reference sequence). V lost 0 bases and J lost 0, with 14 bases in between. The CDR3 runs 18 residues. CDR3 DNA sequence: TGTGCCACCAGCAGAGACCTTACACCTAACGCGAACACCGGGGAGCTGTTTTTT. Protein sequence: CATSRDLTPNANTGELFF.

The rearrangement uses TRBV14 and TRBJ1-1; 9 positions match TRBD1. CDR3 length equals 22 residues. V shed 0 bases, J shed 1 base, and the junction held 21 bases outside the gene matches. CDR1 is SGHDN and CDR2 is FVKESK in the germline V gene. Here the CDR3 reads CASSQDRPTGTGSYRSNTEAFF. DNA of the CDR3: TGTGCCAGCAGCCAAGATCGACCGACCGGGACAGGGAGCTATCGCTCGAACACTGAAGCTTTCTTT.

The V gene is TRBV14, the J gene TRBJ2-5, with 7 bases matching TRBD2. Trimming at V came to 0 bases and at J to 5 bases, leaving 6 bases not matched to a gene. From germline, CDR1 is SGHDN and CDR2 FVKESK. The CDR3 totals 15 residues. The CDR3 protein is CASSQDLSRGETQYF. CDR3 nucleotides: TGTGCCAGCAGCCAAGACCTTTCGCGGGGGGAGACCCAGTACTTC.

Notes on this clonotype: The junction departs from the called germline gene at one end, perhaps through a read error. This chain uses TRBV29-1 with TRBJ2-1; TRBD1 aligns across 8 bases. The V gene's germline CDR1 is SQVTM and CDR2 ANQGSEA. This CDR3 has 9 residues. CDR3 amino acids: CSVEGTGSF. The CDR3 region has the DNA TGCAGCGTTGAAGGGACAGGGTCCTTC.

The chain combines TRBV29-1 with TRBJ2-1; 8 bases map to TRBD1. Germline lookup yields CDR1 SQVTM and CDR2 ANQGSEA. Trimming at V came to 5 bases and at J to 6 bases, leaving 9 bases not matched to a gene. The CDR3 covers 14 residues. CDR3 in amino acids: CSVLDRVMVNEQFF. The CDR3 nucleotides read TGCAGCGTTTTGGACAGGGTAATGGTCAATGAGCAGTTCTTC.

The chain employs TRBV20-1 and TRBJ1-6; possible D gene TRBD1, 5 bases. The length of the CDR3 is 14 residues. Trimming shortened V by 6 bases and J by 0 bases, and 9 bases separated the two germline ends. The germline V gene encodes CDR1 DFQATT and CDR2 SNEGSKA (reference sequence). CDR3 DNA: TGCAGTGCGACACAGGCCTCCTATAATTCACCCCTCCACTTT. This encodes CSATQASYNSPLHF.

This clonotype was found once. The V and J genes are TRBV10-3 and TRBJ1-5; D possibly corresponds to TRBD1 (5 bases). Trimming took off 3 bases at V and 7 bases at J, with 16 bases between the two ends. The CDR3 is 15 residues long. The V gene's germline CDR1 is ENHRY and CDR2 SYGVKD. The CDR3 sequence: CAISDPGLLGQPQHF. The DNA for the CDR3 is TGTGCCATCAGTGATCCGGGACTCCTGGGGCAGCCCCAGCATTTT.

The chain carries TRBV20-1 and TRBJ2-7; tentative D call: TRBD1 (5 bases). The CDR3 runs to 13 residues. V was trimmed by 5 bases and J by 3 bases, leaving 14 bases between them. Germline V gene lookup returns CDR1 DFQATT and CDR2 SNEGSKA (reference sequence). The CDR3 protein is CSASGQRRYEQYF. DNA of the CDR3: TGCAGTGCTTCTGGACAACGCCGCTACGAGCAGTACTTC.

This chain uses TRBV11-2 with TRBJ2-5; TRBD2 matches at 10 bases. CDR1 and CDR2 from the germline V gene are SGHAT and FQNNGV. J gave up 5 bases and V 0 bases, and 3 bases lay outside the gene matches. The CDR3 is made up of 15 amino acids. For the CDR3, the DNA is TGTGCCAGCAGCTTAGAGCTAGCGGGAGTGGAGACCCAGTACTTC. Its protein is CASSLELAGVETQYF.

The V gene is TRBV12-3 or TRBV12-4, the J gene TRBJ2-3; the D gene is possibly TRBD2 (5 bases). V was shortened by 3 bases and J by 5 bases, with 6 bases between the two germline ends. The CDR3 is 12 residues long. This CDR3 is CASSFEGDTQYF. CDR3 nucleotides: TGTGCCAGCAGTTTCGAGGGAGATACGCAGTATTTT.

The V call is TRBV14, the J call TRBJ2-2; a weak D match, TRBD1 (5 bases). The length of the CDR3 is 16 residues. Germline V CDR1 and CDR2: SGHDN, FVKESK. V gave up 0 bases and J gave up 10 bases, with 18 bases separating them. The CDR3 nucleotides are TGTGCCAGCAGCCAAGATATGGGGCCACAAGGAAAGGAGCTGTTTTTT. Translated: CASSQDMGPQGKELFF.

The rearrangement links TRBV3-1 to TRBJ1-1; 9 bases map to TRBD1. V shed 3 bases and J 7 bases; nucleotides not matched to a gene: 6. Germline V gives CDR1 LGHDT, CDR2 YNNKEL (reference sequence). The CDR3 has 14 amino acids. Here the CDR3 reads CASSQRQGGSEAFF. The CDR3 DNA sequence: TGTGCCAGCAGCCAGCGACAGGGGGGGAGTGAAGCTTTCTTT.

The chain uses TRBV9 and TRBJ2-5, with a possible D match to TRBD1 (5 bases). Trimming cost V 0 bases and J 7 bases, with 16 bases left between them. CDR1 is SGDLS, CDR2 YYNGEE, per germline. The CDR3 is made up of 15 amino acids. CDR3 DNA: TGTGCCAGCAGCGTAGCAGGGCTGGTTCCATCGACCCAGTACTTC. Its translation is CASSVAGLVPSTQYF.

This clonotype was seen once. The chain has TRBV7-9 and TRBJ1-2, with no clear D. The CDR3 has 12 residues. CDR1 and CDR2 from the germline V gene are SEHNR and FQNEAQ (reference sequence). V was cut by 11 bases and J by 4 bases, with 14 bases left in between. CDR3 sequence: CACPRPPYGYTF. Written as DNA, the CDR3 is TGTGCCTGTCCACGACCTCCCTATGGCTACACCTTC.

The CDR3 DNA reads as TGTGCCAGCAGCTGGCAGGGAGAAAACATTCAGTACTTC. Protein: CASSWQGENIQYF. This chain uses TRBV11-2 with TRBJ2-4, with D possibly called TRBD1 or TRBD2 (5 bases each). The CDR3 covers 13 residues. Germline CDR1 SGHAT, CDR2 FQNNGV. Trimming pared 4 bases from V and 5 bases from J, leaving 9 bases between.

The V call is TRBV6-2 or TRBV6-3, the J call TRBJ2-7, with a tentative D call TRBD1 (6 bases). This CDR3 is 14 amino acids long. Trimming removed 7 bases from V and 1 base from J, with 14 bases in between. Germline V CDR1 and CDR2: MNHEY, SVGEGT. The CDR3 is CASTAGAASYEQYV. DNA of the CDR3: TGTGCCAGCACTGCAGGGGCTGCGTCCTACGAGCAGTACGTC.

The chain has TRBV27 and TRBJ2-3; D gene ambiguous. CDR1 and CDR2 (germline): MNHEY, SMNVEV (reference sequence). The CDR3 contains 15 residues. V lost 0 bases and J lost 1, with 8 bases in between. The CDR3 here is CASSLSALGTDTQYF. In nucleotides, the CDR3 is TGTGCCAGCAGTTTATCTGCCCTAGGCACAGATACGCAGTATTTT.

V and J are TRBV29-1 and TRBJ2-1; 9 bases are shared with TRBD2. Germline loops: CDR1 SQVTM, CDR2 ANQGSEA. The ends lost 1 base at V and 5 bases at J; junction bases unmatched: 3. The CDR3 consists of 14 residues. The DNA for the CDR3 is TGCAGCGTTGAAGGACTAGCGGATGACAATGAGCAGTTCTTC. The encoded protein is CSVEGLADDNEQFF.

The chain links TRBV20-1 to TRBJ2-5, with D maybe TRBD1 (5 bases). The CDR3 has 14 residues. Trimming left V 5 bases short and J 5 bases short, with 18 bases between. Germline loops: CDR1 DFQATT, CDR2 SNEGSKA (reference sequence). The CDR3 sequence: CSAAQGGARETQYF. The CDR3 DNA follows: TGCAGTGCTGCCCAGGGCGGTGCTAGGGAGACCCAGTACTTC.

This sequence joins TRBV4-1 and TRBJ1-5, with D maybe TRBD1 (5 bases). The length of the CDR3 is 15 residues. Looked up from germline, CDR1 is MGHRA and CDR2 is YSYEKL. V lost 2 bases and J 6 bases, leaving 14 bases between the germline ends. In nucleotides, the CDR3 is TGCGCCAGCAGCCAACAAGCTTGGGGCAGTCAGCCCCAGCATTTT. Amino acid sequence: CASSQQAWGSQPQHF.